This TCR beta chain was obtained from a study of response to subunit inactivated influenza vaccine. The study, taken as a whole, reports: The authors proposed limited new T cell recruitment per seasonal influenza vaccination.

The germline V gene has CDR1 SQVTM and CDR2 ANQGSEA. V gave up 1 base and J gave up 3 bases; unmatched junction bases: 6. CDR3 length: 14 residues. Details on this clonotype: Its antigen is as yet unknown.

One entry per CDR3 protein, called by TCRdb with MiXCR from the RT-PCR reads. The sample gives over 150,000 distinct CDR3 sequences, approximately 15% of which show up once; roughly 26% is in the top ten. The receptor was isolated from a man aged 45-65 years who received an inactivated influenza vaccine. This specimen consisted of CD8+ T cells sorted from PBMCs, obtained about 5 days after vaccination. V is TRBV29-1 and J is TRBJ2-7, with 7 bases matching TRBD1. CDR3 region: CSVEGQGSSYEQYF. The CDR3, as DNA: TGCAGCGTTGAAGGACAGGGTAGTAGCTACGAGCAGTACTTC.